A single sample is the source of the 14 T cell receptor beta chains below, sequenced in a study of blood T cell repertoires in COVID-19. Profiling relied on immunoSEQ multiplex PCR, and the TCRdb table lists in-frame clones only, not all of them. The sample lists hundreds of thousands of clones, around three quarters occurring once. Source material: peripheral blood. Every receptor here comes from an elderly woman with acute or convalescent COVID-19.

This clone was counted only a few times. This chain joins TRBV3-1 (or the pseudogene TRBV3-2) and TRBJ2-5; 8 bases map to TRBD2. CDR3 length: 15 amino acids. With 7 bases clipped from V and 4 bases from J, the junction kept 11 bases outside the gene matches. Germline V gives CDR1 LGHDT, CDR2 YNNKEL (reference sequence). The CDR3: CASTRASGPLETQYF. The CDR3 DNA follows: TGTGCCAGCACCCGGGCTAGCGGGCCACTAGAGACCCAGTACTTC.

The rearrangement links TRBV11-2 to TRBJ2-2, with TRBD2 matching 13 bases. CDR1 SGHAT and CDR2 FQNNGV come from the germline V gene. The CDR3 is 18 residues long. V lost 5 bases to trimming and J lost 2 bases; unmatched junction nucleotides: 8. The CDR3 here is CASSLGLAGSRNTGELFF. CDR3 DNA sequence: TGTGCCAGCAGCCTGGGACTAGCGGGGAGTCGCAACACCGGGGAGCTGTTTTTT.

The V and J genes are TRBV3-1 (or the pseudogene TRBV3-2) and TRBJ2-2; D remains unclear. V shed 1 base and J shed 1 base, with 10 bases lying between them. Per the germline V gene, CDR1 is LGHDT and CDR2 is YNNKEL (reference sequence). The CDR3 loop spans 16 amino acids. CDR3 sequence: CASSQGTQRNTGELFF. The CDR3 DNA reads TGTGCCAGCAGCCAAGGTACACAGAGGAACACCGGGGAGCTGTTTTTT.

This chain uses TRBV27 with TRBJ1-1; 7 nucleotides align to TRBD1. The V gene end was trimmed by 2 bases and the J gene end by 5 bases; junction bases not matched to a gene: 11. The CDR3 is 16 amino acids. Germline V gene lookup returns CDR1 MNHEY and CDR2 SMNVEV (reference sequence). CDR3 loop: CASSLGAGLRGTEAFF. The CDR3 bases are TGTGCCAGCAGTTTAGGGGCCGGTCTCAGGGGGACTGAAGCTTTCTTT.

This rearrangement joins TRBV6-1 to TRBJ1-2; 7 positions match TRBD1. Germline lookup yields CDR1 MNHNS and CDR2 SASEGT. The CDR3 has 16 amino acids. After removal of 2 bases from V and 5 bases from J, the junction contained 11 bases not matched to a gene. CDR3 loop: CASSEWPPVQGYGYTF. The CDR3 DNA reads TGTGCCAGCAGTGAATGGCCTCCGGTACAGGGGTATGGCTACACCTTC.

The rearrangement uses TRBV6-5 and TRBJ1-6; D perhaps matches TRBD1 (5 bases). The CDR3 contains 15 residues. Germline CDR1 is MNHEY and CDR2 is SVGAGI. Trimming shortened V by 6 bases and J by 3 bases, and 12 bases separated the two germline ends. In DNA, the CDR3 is TGTGCCAGCAGGCCCCCGGGACTCTATAATTCACCCCTCCACTTT. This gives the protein CASRPPGLYNSPLHF.

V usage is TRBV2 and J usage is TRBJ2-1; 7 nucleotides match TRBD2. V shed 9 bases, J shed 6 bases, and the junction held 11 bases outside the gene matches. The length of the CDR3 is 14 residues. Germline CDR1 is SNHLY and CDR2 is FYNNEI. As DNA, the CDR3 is TGTGCCAGTCAGAGGGCGGGAGCGGGCAATGAGCAGTTCTTC. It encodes CASQRAGAGNEQFF.

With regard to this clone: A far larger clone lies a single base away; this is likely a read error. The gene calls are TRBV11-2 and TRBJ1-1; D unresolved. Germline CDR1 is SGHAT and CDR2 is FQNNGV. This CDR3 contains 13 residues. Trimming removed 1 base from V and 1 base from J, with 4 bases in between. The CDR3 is CASSLVQNTEAFF. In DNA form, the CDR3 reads TGTGCCAGCAGCTTAGTACAGAACACTGAAGCTTTCTTT.

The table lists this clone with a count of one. CDR3 amino acids: CASSPNGGYTF. The DNA for the CDR3 is TGTGCCAGCAGCCCGAACGGTGGCTACACCTTC. The rearrangement uses TRBV7-2 and TRBJ1-2; no definite D call. V shed 5 bases and J shed 7 bases, with 8 bases lying between them. Germline V CDR1 and CDR2: SGHTA, FQGNSA. This CDR3 contains 11 residues.

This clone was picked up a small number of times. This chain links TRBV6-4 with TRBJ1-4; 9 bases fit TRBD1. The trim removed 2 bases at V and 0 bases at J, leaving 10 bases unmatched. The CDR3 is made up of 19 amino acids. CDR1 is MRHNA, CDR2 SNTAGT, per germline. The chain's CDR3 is CASSDRTGEEYTTNEKLFF. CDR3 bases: TGTGCCAGCAGTGACCGGACAGGGGAGGAGTATACAACTAATGAAAAACTGTTTTTT.

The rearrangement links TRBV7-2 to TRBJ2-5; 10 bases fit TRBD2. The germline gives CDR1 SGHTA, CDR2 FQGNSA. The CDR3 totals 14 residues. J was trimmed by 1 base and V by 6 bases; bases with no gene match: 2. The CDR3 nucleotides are TGTGCCAGCAGAGCGGGGGGGCTCCAAGAGACCCAGTACTTC. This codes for CASRAGGLQETQYF.

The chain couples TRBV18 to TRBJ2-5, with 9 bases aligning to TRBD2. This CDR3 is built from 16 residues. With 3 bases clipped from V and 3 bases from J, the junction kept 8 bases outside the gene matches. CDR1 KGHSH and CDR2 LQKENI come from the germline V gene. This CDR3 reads CASSPGLASVEETQYF. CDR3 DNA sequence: TGTGCCAGCTCACCTGGACTAGCGAGTGTAGAAGAGACCCAGTACTTC.

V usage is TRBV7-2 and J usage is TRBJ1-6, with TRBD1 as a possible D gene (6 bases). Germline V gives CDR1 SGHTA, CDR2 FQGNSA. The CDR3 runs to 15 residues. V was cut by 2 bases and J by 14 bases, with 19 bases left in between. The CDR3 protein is CASSLMFTGTHTLHF. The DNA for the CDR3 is TGTGCCAGCAGCTTAATGTTTACAGGGACGCACACCCTCCACTTT. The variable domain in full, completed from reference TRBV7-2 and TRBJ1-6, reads GAGVSQSPSNKVTEKGKDVELRCDPISGHTALYWYRQSLGQGLEFLIYFQGNSAPDKSGLPSDRFSAERTGGSVSTLTIQRTQQEDSAVYLCASSLMFTGTHTLHFGNGTRLTVT.

The CDR3 loop is CASSSPRGLDSYNSPLHF. In nucleotides, the CDR3 is TGTGCCAGCAGCTCCCCCCGGGGACTCGACTCCTATAATTCACCCCTCCACTTT. The chain employs TRBV7-9 and TRBJ1-6, with a possible D match to TRBD1 (5 bases). Trimming pared 4 bases from V and 0 bases from J, leaving 16 bases between. Germline CDR1 reads SEHNR; CDR2 reads FQNEAQ (reference sequence). The CDR3 runs 18 residues.